The T cell receptor beta chain described here comes from a study of T cell clones after liver transplantation. The wider study: Without induction therapy, subjects received standard immunosuppression until 12-24 months post-transplant. Patients counted as tolerant after at least one year off all immunosuppression, enzymes not exceeding twice normal. Timepoints were pre-transplant, pre-withdrawal, and after withdrawal was completed or failed. Overall study results and limits: Compared with third party-reactive sequences, donor-reactive ones declined more, independent of withdrawal success.

Comment on this clone: Its matching antigen is unknown.

The assay was immunoSEQ multiplex PCR, and TCRdb's table has in-frame clones only and misses some. The data show about 85,000 clones, roughly four fifths seen once. This CDR3 is 16 amino acids long. Germline-derived CDR1 and CDR2 are LNHDA and SQIVND (reference sequence). The ends lost 4 bases at V and 3 bases at J; junction bases unmatched: 6. The receptor comes from a human patient who received a liver transplant. The T cells may partly be graft donor cells. The chain couples TRBV19 to TRBJ1-1; 12 positions match TRBD1. Sequenced material: CD4+ T cells from blood, taken almost 47 months after liver transplant. CDR3 sequence reads: CASSTGTGGAYTEAFF. Here the CDR3 DNA reads TGTGCCAGTAGTACCGGGACAGGGGGCGCGTACACTGAAGCTTTCTTT.